This T cell receptor beta chain was captured in a study of sequential checkpoint blockade in melanoma. Study as a whole: Patients were randomized 1:1 to nivolumab-then-ipilimumab or ipilimumab-then-nivolumab first-line.

The CDR3 runs 14 residues. Germline values: CDR1 MDHEN, CDR2 SYDVKM. V gave up 7 bases and J gave up 4 bases; unmatched junction bases: 7. Sample treatment: randomized to nivolumab then ipilimumab (arm A) or the reverse (arm B). Patients had received no earlier DNA-damaging chemotherapy. Generated by immunoSEQ multiplex PCR, the TCRdb table keeps only in-frame clones and is missing some. In the table there are about 8,400 clones, about 92% of which are singletons. The chain recombines TRBV28 with TRBJ1-1, with 9 positions matching TRBD1. Sample: CD8+ T cells sorted from blood (inferred from file names), taken from a patient given nivolumab and ipilimumab in sequence. This clonotype was sampled from a human donor with melanoma. CDR3 nucleotides: TGTGCCAGCATCTACCAGACAGGGGGCACTGAAGCTTTCTTT. Protein sequence: CASIYQTGGTEAFF. The full variable domain, with the rest looked up from reference TRBV28 and TRBJ1-1, is DVKVTQSSRYLVKRTGEKVFLECVQDMDHENMFWYRQDPGLGLRLIYFSYDVKMKEKGDIPEGYSVSREKKERFSLILESASTNQTSMYLCASIYQTGGTEAFFGQGTRLTVV.